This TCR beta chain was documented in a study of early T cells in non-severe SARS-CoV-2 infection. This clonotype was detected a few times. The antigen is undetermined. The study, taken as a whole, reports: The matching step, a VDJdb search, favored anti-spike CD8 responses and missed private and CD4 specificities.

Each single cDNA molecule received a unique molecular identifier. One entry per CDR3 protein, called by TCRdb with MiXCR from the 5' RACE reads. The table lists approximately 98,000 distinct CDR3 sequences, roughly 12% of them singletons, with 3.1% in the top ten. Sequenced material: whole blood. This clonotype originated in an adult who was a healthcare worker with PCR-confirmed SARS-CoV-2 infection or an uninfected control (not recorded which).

The CDR3 nucleotides are TGCAGTGCCGCAGGACAGGGAGGCTACGAGCAGTACTTC. Translated, it gives CSAAGQGGYEQYF. This chain uses TRBV20-1 with TRBJ2-7; the match to TRBD1 covers 8 bases. Trimming took 6 bases from V and 3 from J; bases not matched to a gene: 7. The CDR3 has 13 residues. The germline V gene has CDR1 DFQATT and CDR2 SNEGSKA (reference sequence).